The clone carrying this TCR beta chain was seen many times. Its antigen remains unidentified. As it was prepared, the TCRbeta library received unique molecular identifiers. Via MiXCR, TCRdb re-called the PCR reads, giving one row per CDR3 protein. The table shows some 830,000 distinct CDR3 sequences, with roughly 15% occurring only once. This record belongs to a study of T-cell reconstitution after alpha-beta-depleted transplantation in children. Study findings and constraints: Newly produced T cells mostly accounted for T-cell counts and diversity one year post-transplant. Approximately two months post-transplant, alpha-beta T cells reportedly originated from several hundred expanded graft clones. High day-60 TCRbeta diversity in some patients came from surviving recipient T cells and thymic progenitors.

Sample: PBMCs, mostly from graft donor cells, taken 360 days after TCRalphabeta/CD19-depleted stem cell transplant. This TCR derives from a male patient under 18 who had a stem cell transplant for acute lymphoblastic leukemia, so the T cells may come from the graft donor.

CDR3 coding DNA: TGCAGCGTTGAAGCGCTGGGTGGCAGGGGGCTGTCCTACGAGCAGTACTTC. It specifies CSVEALGGRGLSYEQYF. The chain employs TRBV29-1 and TRBJ2-7, with 8 bases aligning to TRBD1. The CDR3 is made up of 17 amino acids. Germline V CDR1 and CDR2: SQVTM, ANQGSEA. Trimming removed 1 base from V and 1 base from J; junction bases left unmatched: 12.